This is a list of T cell receptor beta chains from one sample in a study of PD-1 blockade in classical Hodgkin lymphoma. Some clones are missing from TCRdb's copy, which holds only in-frame ones; the method was immunoSEQ multiplex PCR. The sample yields roughly 32,000 clones, approximately 85% seen once. The source material was peripheral blood mononuclear cells (PBMCs), sampled at baseline. Every receptor here comes from a human donor with classical Hodgkin lymphoma. Each CDR3 is given with its conserved first and last residue. A D gene is named only where the DNA matches it firmly. Not all rows give a size; the values are once, few, many and, for expanded clones, a class.

>TRBV6-1|NA|NA|TRBJ1-4
TGTGCCAGCAGTGAATTCGACACAGGGTATGAAAAACTGTTTTTT
CASSEFDTGYEKLFF
>TRBV4-3|NA|medium-sized|TRBJ2-5
TGCGCCGCAGGGGCCCGGCACCAAGAGACCCAGTACTTC
CAAGARHQETQYF
>TRBV10-3|NA|NA|TRBJ2-5
TGTGCCATCAGTGAAGGGGAAATAAAGTCTGAGACCCAGTACTTC
CAISEGEIKSETQYF
>TRBV7-7|NA|NA|TRBJ2-1
TGTGCTAGCAGCTTAGGGGGGGCGGATGAGCAGTTCTTC
CASSLGGADEQFF
>TRBV5-1|NA|NA|TRBJ2-7
TGCGCCAGCCACAGGACCCCAGGCTACGAGCAGTACTTC
CASHRTPGYEQYF
>TRBV7-2|TRBD1|NA|TRBJ1-2
TGTGCCAGCAGGACAGGGGAGACCTACTATGGCTACACCTTC
CASRTGETYYGYTF
>TRBV5-1|NA|few|TRBJ1-4
TGCGCCAGCAGCTTGGCTCAGGGCGATGAAAAACTGTTTTTT
CASSLAQGDEKLFF
>TRBV10-3|NA|few|TRBJ1-1
TGTGCCATCAGTGAGTCTATGCCCCCGCACACTGAAGCTTTCTTT
CAISESMPPHTEAFF
>TRBV2|NA|NA|TRBJ1-4
TGTGCCAGCAGTAGTGAAGGAGTCAATTATGAAAAACTGTTTTTT
CASSSEGVNYEKLFF
>TRBV5-1|TRBD1|NA|TRBJ1-1
TGCGCCAGCACCCAGGGGGGCGCGGGCATAAACACTGAAGCTTTCTTT
CASTQGGAGINTEAFF
>TRBV7-9|NA|NA|TRBJ1-5
TGTGCCAGCAGCTCTCCAACAGGGCCCCAGCATTTT
CASSSPTGPQHF
>TRBV6-1|NA|NA|TRBJ1-5
TGTGCCAGCAGTAATATCCAGCCCCAGCATTTT
CASSNIQPQHF
>TRBV7-3|NA|medium-sized|TRBJ2-1
TGTGCCAGCAGCGGGTGGGACAATGAGCAGTTCTTC
CASSGWDNEQFF
>TRBV19|NA|few|TRBJ2-1
TGTGCCAGTAGTATTGCGGCCGGAGCGTTTAAGGGCGAGCAGTTCTTC
CASSIAAGAFKGEQFF
>TRBV2|NA|NA|TRBJ1-5
TGTGCCAGCAGCAAAGGGTCATATTCTAATCAGCCCCAGCATTTT
CASSKGSYSNQPQHF
>TRBV18|NA|NA|TRBJ1-2
TGTGCCAGCTCACCCCTTGTAGAGGAGGGCTACACCTTC
CASSPLVEEGYTF
>TRBV5-8|NA|NA|TRBJ2-1
TGTGCCAGCAGCTTGGGACAGCCAACCTACAATGAGCAGTTCTTC
CASSLGQPTYNEQFF
>TRBV6-5|TRBD1|NA|TRBJ2-7
TGTGCCAGCAGCTCGGGACAGGGCTACGAGCAGTACTTC
CASSSGQGYEQYF
>TRBV6-5|TRBD1|NA|TRBJ2-5
TGTGCCAGCAGTCTGACGGGACAGGGAGAAGAGACCCAGTACTTC
CASSLTGQGEETQYF
>TRBV9|NA|NA|TRBJ1-1
TGTGCCAGCAGCGTAGTGTCAACAGTGAACACTGAAGCTTTCTTT
CASSVVSTVNTEAFF
>TRBV7-9|NA|NA|TRBJ1-5
TGTGCCAGCAGCAACGGACGGGGGAATCAGCCCCAGCATTTT
CASSNGRGNQPQHF
>TRBV5-6|TRBD2|NA|TRBJ2-1
TGTGCCACCTTCCTCACGGGAGGTAATACAGGCAATGAGCAGTTCTTC
CATFLTGGNTGNEQFF
>TRBV2|TRBD2|few|TRBJ2-3
TGTGCCAGCACCCCTAGCGGGGGTAGCACAGATACGCAGTATTTT
CASTPSGGSTDTQYF
>TRBV5-5|NA|NA|TRBJ2-5
TGTGCCAGCAGCTTGACAGGGAAAGAGACCCAGTACTTC
CASSLTGKETQYF
>TRBV7-3|NA|NA|TRBJ2-1
TGTGCCAGCAGCTTAACTGCGATCGGGGGGCAGTTCTTC
CASSLTAIGGQFF
>TRBV19|NA|NA|TRBJ1-1
TGTGCCAGTCTAGGACCGGGTGAAGCTTTCTTT
CASLGPGEAFF
>TRBV7-2|TRBD1|once|TRBJ1-1
TGTGCCAGCAACCCGGACAGGGTGGTTTACACTGAAGCTTTCTTT
CASNPDRVVYTEAFF
>TRBV27|TRBD1|NA|TRBJ1-2
TGTGCCAGCAGTTCTCGACAGGGAGGTGACTATGGCTACACCTTC
CASSSRQGGDYGYTF
>TRBV18|TRBD1|NA|TRBJ1-4
TGTGCCAGCTCACCAGGACAGGATAATGAAAAACTGTTTTTT
CASSPGQDNEKLFF
>TRBV11-3|NA|NA|TRBJ2-3
TGTGCCAGCAGCTTAGAAGCTGCCGGGGGCACAGATACGCAGTATTTT
CASSLEAAGGTDTQYF
>TRBV7-3|NA|NA|TRBJ1-4
TGTGCCAGCAGCTTGGACTTTTTTGGTGGTGAAAAACTGTTTTTT
CASSLDFFGGEKLFF
>TRBV7-6|TRBD1|NA|TRBJ1-6
TGTGCCAGCAGCTTAGGGGGCAGGGGGGGAAGAAATTCACCCCTCCACTTT
CASSLGGRGGRNSPLHF
>TRBV10-3|NA|once|TRBJ1-2
TGTGCCATCAGTGAGGGCCGCGGGGACGGCTACACCTTC
CAISEGRGDGYTF
>TRBV4-2|NA|NA|TRBJ1-4
TGTGCCAGCAGCCAAGACGGAGGGGCCGGTGAAAAACTGTTTTTT
CASSQDGGAGEKLFF
>TRBV18|TRBD1|NA|TRBJ1-5
TGTGCCAGCTCACCGGGACAGAGCAATCAGCCCCAGCATTTT
CASSPGQSNQPQHF
>TRBV6-6|NA|few|TRBJ1-6
TGTGCCAGCAGTTACAGGGGGATTTCTTCACCCCTCCACTTT
CASSYRGISSPLHF
>TRBV6-5|NA|NA|TRBJ1-1
TGTGCCAGCAGTTCTATGGACCGAGGGGCTTTCTTT
CASSSMDRGAFF
>TRBV2|TRBD1|NA|TRBJ1-2
TGTGCCAGCAGTGAGACAGGGCAAAACTATGGCTACACCTTC
CASSETGQNYGYTF
>TRBV9|NA|few|TRBJ1-1
TGTGCCAGCAGCGGAGGTTTGGGGTGGGGCACTGAAGCTTTCTTT
CASSGGLGWGTEAFF
>TRBV7-7|NA|NA|TRBJ2-3
TGTGCTAGCAGCGTAGACTCCACAGATACGCAGTATTTT
CASSVDSTDTQYF
>TRBV27|NA|NA|TRBJ2-5
TGTGCCAGCAGCGCCCGTTCGAGGGGCTGGGAGACCCAGTACTTC
CASSARSRGWETQYF
>TRBV19|NA|NA|TRBJ2-1
TGTGCCAGTAGTACATGGGGAACAGGGTTGCCCTACAATGAGCAGTTCTTC
CASSTWGTGLPYNEQFF
>TRBV6-5|NA|NA|TRBJ1-1
TGTGCCAGCAGTTACGGCCCCTACCCAGCTTTCTTT
CASSYGPYPAFF
>TRBV11-2|NA|NA|TRBJ2-3
TGTGCCAGCAGCTTATACGGGGGCACAGATACGCAGTATTTT
CASSLYGGTDTQYF
>TRBV11-1|TRBD2|NA|TRBJ2-2
TGTGCCAGCAGTTCGGGGGGGCATATCGGGGAGCTGTTTTTT
CASSSGGHIGELFF
>TRBV7-2|NA|NA|TRBJ1-2
TGTGCCAGCAGCTTAGGACAGATAATGAACTATGGCTACACCTTC
CASSLGQIMNYGYTF